This T cell receptor (beta chain) was sequenced for a study of T cell repertoires in cytomegalovirus infection (dated by TCRdb to about 2019). With respect to the entire study: Recently identified HLA-C-restricted CMV epitopes, whose presentation resists viral immunomodulation, were targeted by peptide stimulations together with well-studied HLA-B-restricted epitopes. Donor HLA type was relevant to the analysis, because carriage of CMV infection together with the matching HLA type was indicated by public TCR beta signatures. Summary of the overall study and its limitations: In the ex vivo response, HLA-C-restricted CMV-specific TCR beta clonotypes were dominant, and in two of eight donors the single most frequent clonotype came from this HLA-C-restricted group. In both this cohort and an independent cohort of several hundred donors, the cumulative frequency of public TCR beta family members distinguished carriers of CMV infection plus the relevant HLA type.

Taken from the germline V gene (reference sequence), the CDR1 and CDR2 loops are MNHEY and SMNVEV. V and J lose 6 bases and 0 bases, and a span of 14 bases separates them. From the cysteine up to the phenylalanine, the CDR3 has a length of 15 residues. The DNA shown is the 45-base CDR3, in frame from base 1. Note on this clonotype: No cognate antigen has been identified for it. No base qualities exist here, and no much larger clone lies one base off it.

TCRdb shows the sequencer as Illumina HiSeq 1500. TCRdb redid the processing of the public reads, applying fastp at Q25 and MiXCR, and retained in-frame beta chains. Rows are combined by CDR3 protein, so each entry shows the most common genes and DNA. The sample profile shows roughly 990,000 distinct CDR3 sequences; roughly 30% of them were found once. Over 13% of the sample lies in the top ten. The sample's treatment or condition, from its label and the paper: in vitro stimulation with specific CMV peptide epitopes to enrich CMV-specific T cells. Here the chain combines TRBV27 and TRBJ1-2; the D gene cannot be named for sure. This receptor was obtained from a human donor in good health (CMV status not recorded). Some clones in this sample may be carry-over from other donors' samples. The sequences come from cultured CD8+ T cells from PBMCs, collected from culture after CMV antigen stimulation. CDR3 reads: CASSTLRTSNYGYTF. The DNA sequence is TGTGCCAGCAGCACACTGCGGACTTCTAACTATGGCTACACCTTC.